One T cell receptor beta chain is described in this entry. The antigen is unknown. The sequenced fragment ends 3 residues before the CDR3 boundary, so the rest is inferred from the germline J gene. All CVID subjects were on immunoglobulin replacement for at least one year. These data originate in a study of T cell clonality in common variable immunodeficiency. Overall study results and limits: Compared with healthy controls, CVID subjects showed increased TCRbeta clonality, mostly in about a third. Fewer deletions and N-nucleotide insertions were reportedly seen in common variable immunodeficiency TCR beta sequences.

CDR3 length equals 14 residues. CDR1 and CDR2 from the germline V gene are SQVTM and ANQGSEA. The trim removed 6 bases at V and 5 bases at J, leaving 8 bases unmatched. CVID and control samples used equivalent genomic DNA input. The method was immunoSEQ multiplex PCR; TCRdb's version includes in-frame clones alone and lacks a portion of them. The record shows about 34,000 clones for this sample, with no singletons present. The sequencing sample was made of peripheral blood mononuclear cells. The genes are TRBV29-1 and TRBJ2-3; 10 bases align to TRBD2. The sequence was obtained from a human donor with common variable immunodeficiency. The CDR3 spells CSVGGLAVGDTQYF. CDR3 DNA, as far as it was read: TGCAGCGTAGGAGGACTAGCGGTAGGAGATACG.